These 8 T cell receptor beta chains originate from one sample sequenced in a study of blood T cells in healthy people across ages. It was with a sample-barcoded 5' primer and a J-beta primer mix that a second PCR of roughly 7 to 12 cycles was run. TCRdb redid the calling of the 5' RACE reads with MiXCR, one entry per CDR3 protein. In the table there are 1,100,000 or so distinct CDR3 sequences, 40% to 45% of which are singletons. Sequencing input: blood. Receptor source: a woman aged 55-70 years in good health.

The chain carries TRBV9 and TRBJ2-4; the match to TRBD2 covers 12 bases. The J call may be in error: the DNA end matches TRBJ2-7 better. The length of the CDR3 is 16 residues. Looked up from germline, CDR1 is SGDLS and CDR2 is YYNGEE. The CDR3 spells CASSAKLAGGTYEQYF. The DNA for the CDR3 is TGTGCCAGCAGCGCCAAACTAGCGGGAGGTACTTACGAGCAGTACTTC.

The chain is built from TRBV6-5 and TRBJ2-6; D may be TRBD1 (6 bases). Germline CDR1 is MNHEY and CDR2 is SVGAGI. There are 19 residues in the CDR3. The V end lost 0 bases, the J end lost 2 bases, and 17 bases lay between the germline ends. CDR3 nucleotide sequence: TGTGCCAGCAGTTACTCGACGCGGCAGGGGTTCACTGGGGCCAACGTCCTGACTTTC. Translated, it gives CASSYSTRQGFTGANVLTF.

This clonotype has only a few counts. The chain uses TRBV4-2 and TRBJ1-1; D is ambiguous. This CDR3 is 13 amino acids long. Per germline, CDR1 LGHNA and CDR2 YNFKEQ. V lost 1 base and J 4 bases, leaving 7 bases between the germline ends. The CDR3 DNA reads TGTGCCAGCAGCCAAGTTGTTGGCACTGAAGCTTTCTTT. Translation: CASSQVVGTEAFF.

The chain recombines TRBV4-1 with TRBJ2-1; 10 bases are shared with TRBD2. CDR3 length: 16 residues. Germline trimming cut 4 bases from V and 8 bases from J; bases unmatched to any gene: 11. The V gene's germline CDR1 is MGHRA and CDR2 YSYEKL. CDR3 region: CASSLTLAGVSDEQFF. The CDR3 bases are TGCGCCAGCAGCCTCACCCTAGCGGGAGTTTCGGATGAGCAGTTCTTC.

This clonotype was seen just once. The gene calls are TRBV30 and TRBJ2-5, with TRBD2 matching over 11 bases. The CDR3 extends over 14 amino acids. V shed 2 bases, J shed 5 bases, and the junction held 4 bases outside the gene matches. Per the germline V gene, CDR1 is GTSNPN and CDR2 is SVGIG (reference sequence). CDR3 loop: CAWSSLAGGETQYF. The CDR3 nucleotides are TGTGCCTGGAGTTCGCTAGCGGGAGGCGAGACCCAGTACTTC.

There are a few counts of this clonotype. The gene calls are TRBV7-3 and TRBJ2-5; unclear D gene. Germline V gives CDR1 SGHTA, CDR2 FQGTGA. V lost 5 bases and J lost 3, with 10 bases in between. The CDR3 totals 13 residues. CDR3 nucleotide sequence: TGTGCCAGCAGCGGTGGATCTGAAGAGACCCAGTACTTC. Translating gives CASSGGSEETQYF.

The chain recombines TRBV28 with TRBJ2-4, with a tentative D call TRBD1 (5 bases). The CDR3 is made up of 13 amino acids. V lost 6 bases to trimming and J lost 13 bases, with 19 bases between them. CDR1 and CDR2 (germline): MDHEN, SYDVKM. The CDR3 DNA follows: TGTGCCAGCAGCCCGACAGATACTACGAAGCAGTACTTC. Amino acids: CASSPTDTTKQYF.

The V and J genes are TRBV4-1 and TRBJ2-7; D not certain. Germline V lookup: CDR1 MGHRA, CDR2 YSYEKL. The CDR3 covers 13 residues. Trimming removed 3 bases from V and 7 bases from J, with 13 bases in between. CDR3 coding DNA: TGCGCCAGCAGCCATCCCCTTTACAATGAGCAGTACTTC. Translating gives CASSHPLYNEQYF.